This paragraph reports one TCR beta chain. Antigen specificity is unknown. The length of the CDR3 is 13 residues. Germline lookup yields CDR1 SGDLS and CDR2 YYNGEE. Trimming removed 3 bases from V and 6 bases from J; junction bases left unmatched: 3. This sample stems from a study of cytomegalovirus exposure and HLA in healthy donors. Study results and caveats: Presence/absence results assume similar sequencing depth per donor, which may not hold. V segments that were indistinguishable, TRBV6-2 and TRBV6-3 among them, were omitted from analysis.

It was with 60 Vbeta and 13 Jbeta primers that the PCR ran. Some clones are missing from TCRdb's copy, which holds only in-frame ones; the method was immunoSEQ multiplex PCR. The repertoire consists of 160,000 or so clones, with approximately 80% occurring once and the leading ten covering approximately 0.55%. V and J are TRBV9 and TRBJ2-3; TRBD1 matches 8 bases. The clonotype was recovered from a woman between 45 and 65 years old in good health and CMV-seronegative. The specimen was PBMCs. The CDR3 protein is CASSDGQGDTQYF. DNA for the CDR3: TGTGCCAGCAGCGACGGACAGGGTGATACGCAGTATTTT. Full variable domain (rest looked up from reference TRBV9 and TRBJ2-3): DSGVTQTPKHLITATGQRVTLRCSPRSGDLSVYWYQQSLDQGLQFLIQYYNGEERAKGNILERFSAQQFPDLHSELNLSSLELGDSALYFCASSDGQGDTQYFGPGTRLTVL.